Each of the 29 T cell receptor beta chains below was sequenced from the same sample in a study of T cell responses to AZD1222 COVID-19 vaccine. Assay: immunoSEQ multiplex PCR; the TCRdb copy retains only in-frame clones and omits some. Altogether tens of thousands of clones are present, roughly 87% being singletons, with the ten largest covering about 9.3%. The sample here was peripheral blood, taken 28 days after the second AZD1222 dose. These receptors all stem from an adult who received the AZD1222 COVID-19 vaccine.

The rearrangement uses TRBV5-8 and TRBJ1-6; D call uncertain. Germline CDR1 and CDR2: SGHTS and YDEGEE. This CDR3 comprises 15 residues. V was shortened by 1 base and J by 5 bases, with 10 bases between the two germline ends. The CDR3 DNA is TGTGCCAGCAGCTTGAGGGAGAGCAATAATTCACCCCTCCACTTT. Protein sequence: CASSLRESNNSPLHF.

CDR3 sequence (DNA): TGCAGCGTTGAAGGACAGGGCTCCTACAATGAGCAGTTCTTC. Translation gives CSVEGQGSYNEQFF. This sequence joins TRBV29-1 and TRBJ2-1, with 7 positions matching TRBD1. Per germline, CDR1 SQVTM and CDR2 ANQGSEA. This CDR3 has 14 residues. V shed 1 base, J shed 0 bases, and the junction held 0 bases outside the gene matches.

This clone has a handful of counts. This chain connects TRBV4-1 to TRBJ1-2; D not resolved. The CDR3 is 14 amino acids. Germline CDR1 and CDR2: MGHRA and YSYEKL. With 0 bases removed from V and 4 bases from J, the gap between germline ends came to 9 bases. For the CDR3, the DNA is TGCGCCAGCAGCCAAGAATCCATAACCTATGGCTACACCTTC. Its protein is CASSQESITYGYTF.

The chain recombines TRBV5-1 with TRBJ2-3; 7 nucleotides agree with TRBD2. Germline-derived CDR1 and CDR2 are SGHRS and YFSETQ. V trimming: 0 bases; J trimming: 7 bases; junction bases outside the gene matches: 8. The CDR3 spans 15 residues. CDR3 nucleotides: TGCGCCAGCAGCTTGGGGGCGGGAGATGGAAATACGCAGTATTTT. It encodes CASSLGAGDGNTQYF.

The V gene is TRBV7-2, the J gene TRBJ2-5, with D possibly TRBD2 on 6 matching bases. The CDR3 sequence is 14 residues long. Trimming removed 5 bases at V and 5 bases at J, with 15 bases between. Germline assignment: CDR1 SGHTA and CDR2 FQGNSA. As DNA, the CDR3 is TGTGCCAGCAGCCTAATGGGGGGAGGCGAGACCCAGTACTTC. It encodes CASSLMGGGETQYF.

The chain has TRBV9 and TRBJ1-2, with 9 bases aligning to TRBD1. Germline assignment: CDR1 SGDLS and CDR2 YYNGEE. V dropped 3 bases and J dropped 6; count of bases not matched to a gene: 6. The CDR3 consists of 14 residues. The CDR3 nucleotides are TGTGCCAGCAGCGGTACCGGGACAGGGCATGGCTACACCTTC. Protein: CASSGTGTGHGYTF.

The chain employs TRBV9 and TRBJ1-5, with D hard to call. V was clipped by 0 bases and J by 6 bases, with 7 bases between them. Germline CDR1 SGDLS, CDR2 YYNGEE. The CDR3 is made up of 13 amino acids. CDR3 DNA sequence: TGTGCCAGCAGCGTAGGTCTGGGTCAGCCCCAGCATTTT. It translates to CASSVGLGQPQHF.

The V call is TRBV28, the J call TRBJ1-1, with a possible D match to TRBD1 (5 bases). This CDR3 region has 20 residues. Germline CDR1 MDHEN, CDR2 SYDVKM. Trimming pared 2 bases from V and 0 bases from J, leaving 25 bases between. For the CDR3, the DNA is TGTGCCAGCAGTTTAGGGGCAGGAGGTCTCGTTTTAGGTCTGAACACTGAAGCTTTCTTT. Translation gives CASSLGAGGLVLGLNTEAFF.

This clone has only one observation. This chain uses TRBV28 with TRBJ1-2, with 9 nucleotides matching TRBD1. Germline V gene lookup returns CDR1 MDHEN and CDR2 SYDVKM. J was trimmed by 4 bases and V by 1 base; bases with no gene match: 19. The CDR3 loop spans 20 amino acids. CDR3 region: CASSLFAAPLNRGLPYGYTF. CDR3 nucleotide sequence: TGTGCCAGCAGTTTATTCGCCGCCCCATTGAACAGGGGGCTGCCCTATGGCTACACCTTC.

This rearrangement joins TRBV7-2 to TRBJ2-3; D not certain. This CDR3 is built from 15 residues. The germline CDR1 and CDR2 sequences are SGHTA and FQGNSA. V gave up 2 bases and J gave up 4 bases, with 13 bases separating them. The CDR3: CASSLPMGNPDTQYF. In nucleotides, the CDR3 is TGTGCCAGCAGCTTACCAATGGGGAACCCAGATACGCAGTATTTT.

The chain is built from TRBV18 and TRBJ2-1; D possibly uses TRBD1 or TRBD2 (5 bases each). This CDR3 region has 15 residues. The germline V gene encodes CDR1 KGHSH and CDR2 LQKENI. Trimming removed 3 bases at V and 4 bases at J, with 13 bases between. In nucleotides, the CDR3 is TGTGCCAGCTCACCTATTCCGGGACCATACAATGAGCAGTTCTTC. This gives the protein CASSPIPGPYNEQFF.

The chain employs TRBV15 and TRBJ2-3, with TRBD1 identical over 7 bases. Germline V CDR1 and CDR2: LNHNV, YYDKDF (reference sequence). CDR3 length: 15 amino acids. J gave up 2 bases and V 3 bases, and 5 bases lay outside the gene matches. Here the CDR3 DNA reads TGTGCCACCAGCAGGAGACAGGGCCCCACAGATACGCAGTATTTT. Translated, it gives CATSRRQGPTDTQYF. The full variable domain, its missing parts supplied by reference TRBV15 and TRBJ2-3, is DAMVIQNPRYQVTQFGKPVTLSCSQTLNHNVMYWYQQKSSQAPKLLFHYYDKDFNNEADTPDNFQSRRPNTSFCFLDIRSPGLGDTAMYLCATSRRQGPTDTQYFGPGTRLTVL.

The chain recombines TRBV3-1 (or the pseudogene TRBV3-2) with TRBJ1-6; D is unclear. CDR1 is LGHDT and CDR2 is YNNKEL in the germline V gene (reference sequence). V was cut by 1 base and J by 2 bases, with 3 bases left in between. CDR3 size: 14 residues. CDR3 sequence: CASSQGPYNSPLHF. The CDR3 nucleotides are TGTGCCAGCAGCCAAGGGCCCTATAATTCACCCCTCCACTTT.

V and J are TRBV6-5 and TRBJ1-3, with D perhaps matching TRBD1 (6 bases). This CDR3 region has 16 residues. V lost 2 bases and J lost 0, with 11 bases in between. Germline CDR1 reads MNHEY; CDR2 reads SVGAGI. Here the CDR3 DNA reads TGTGCCAGCAGTTACGACAGGCCTGACTCTGGAAACACCATATATTTT. Its translation: CASSYDRPDSGNTIYF.

J is TRBJ2-7 and V is TRBV18, with D perhaps matching TRBD2 (5 bases). V was clipped by 2 bases and J by 5 bases, with 10 bases between them. The CDR3 spans 13 residues. The germline V gene has CDR1 KGHSH and CDR2 LQKENI. CDR3 coding DNA: TGTGCCAGCTCACCAAAGGTACTAGACGAGCAGTACTTC. Amino acids: CASSPKVLDEQYF. The full variable domain, completed using reference TRBV18 and TRBJ2-7, is NAGVMQNPRHLVRRRGQEARLRCSPMKGHSHVYWYRQLPEEGLKFMVYLQKENIIDESGMPKERFSAEFPKEGPSILRIQQVVRGDSAAYFCASSPKVLDEQYFGPGTRLTVT.

The chain carries TRBV19 and TRBJ1-5; the match to TRBD1 covers 8 bases. Germline V gene lookup returns CDR1 LNHDA and CDR2 SQIVND (reference sequence). The J segment lost 2 bases and the V segment lost 4 bases, leaving 4 bases of the junction unmatched. The length of the CDR3 is 15 residues. The CDR3 here is CASSTTGGGNQPQHF. The CDR3 DNA follows: TGTGCCAGTAGTACCACAGGGGGGGGCAATCAGCCCCAGCATTTT.

The chain has TRBV4-2 and TRBJ2-3; tentative D call: TRBD2 (6 bases). The germline V gene encodes CDR1 LGHNA and CDR2 YNFKEQ. Trimming stripped 4 bases from V and 3 bases from J, with 17 bases between. CDR3 length equals 16 residues. The DNA of the CDR3 is TGTGCCAGCAGCCGGAATCCGGGCGGGACTACAGATACGCAGTATTTT. This encodes CASSRNPGGTTDTQYF.

In DNA, the CDR3 is TGTGCCAGTAGCCCTCCAGGGGCGAGGTACACTGAAGCTTTCTTT. Amino acid sequence: CASSPPGARYTEAFF. This chain connects TRBV19 to TRBJ1-1, with D tentatively TRBD1 (6 bases). Germline CDR1 LNHDA, CDR2 SQIVND (reference sequence). CDR3 length equals 15 residues. V gave up 6 bases and J gave up 3 bases, with 17 bases separating them.

The chain carries TRBV7-6 and TRBJ1-5; the D gene is possibly TRBD1 (6 bases). The CDR3 is 15 residues long. The ends were cut back, 3 bases at V and 7 bases at J, with 16 bases in the middle. CDR1 SGHVS and CDR2 FNYEAQ come from the germline V gene. The CDR3 protein is CASSLNPGRGQPQHF. CDR3 coding DNA: TGTGCCAGCAGCTTGAATCCCGGCAGGGGACAGCCCCAGCATTTT. Complete variable domain (other parts from reference TRBV7-6 and TRBJ1-5): GAGVSQSPRYKVTKRGQDVALRCDPISGHVSLYWYRQALGQGPEFLTYFNYEAQQDKSGLPNDRFSAERPEGSISTLTIQRTEQRDSAMYRCASSLNPGRGQPQHFGDGTRLSIL.

This chain uses TRBV9 with TRBJ2-7; tentatively, D is TRBD1 (6 bases). V was cut by 2 bases and J by 0 bases, with 12 bases left in between. The CDR3 runs 15 residues. Germline V CDR1 and CDR2: SGDLS, YYNGEE. The CDR3 loop reads CASSVGQSASYEQYF. DNA for the CDR3: TGTGCCAGCAGCGTGGGACAATCGGCCTCCTACGAGCAGTACTTC.

CDR3 sequence (DNA): TGTGCCACCAGTGCTACTAACACCGGGGAGCTGTTTTTT. Encoded protein: CATSATNTGELFF. This chain connects TRBV24-1 to TRBJ2-2; D not resolved. The CDR3 has 13 amino acids. Trimming took 5 bases from V and 2 from J, leaving 5 bases between them. CDR1 KGHDR and CDR2 SFDVKD come from the germline V gene.

The rearrangement joins TRBV18 to TRBJ2-5, with 9 bases lining up with TRBD1. V lost 6 bases, J lost 3 bases, and 5 bases stayed unmatched. Germline values: CDR1 KGHSH, CDR2 LQKENI. The CDR3 covers 14 residues. The CDR3 sequence is CASSPGTGKETQYF. In nucleotides, the CDR3 is TGTGCCAGCTCGCCCGGGACAGGGAAAGAGACCCAGTACTTC.

This chain connects TRBV21-1 to TRBJ1-2; the D call of TRBD1 is as the table states it, not checked on the DNA. TRBV21-1 is deemed a pseudogene. This CDR3 comprises 14 residues. The CDR3: CASSKTGTIYGYTF. The CDR3 nucleotides are TGTGCCAGCAGCAAAACCGGGACAATATATGGCTACACCTTC.

The chain links TRBV9 to TRBJ2-7, with 7 bases matching TRBD1. The CDR3 is made up of 15 amino acids. Trimming took 4 bases from V and 0 from J; bases not matched to a gene: 7. The germline gives CDR1 SGDLS, CDR2 YYNGEE. The CDR3: CASSPRTGTSYEQYF. CDR3 sequence (DNA): TGTGCCAGCAGCCCCCGGACAGGAACCTCCTACGAGCAGTACTTC.

The chain joins TRBV3-1 (or the pseudogene TRBV3-2) to TRBJ2-7; 7 nucleotides align to TRBD1. Germline values: CDR1 LGHDT, CDR2 YNNKEL (reference sequence). The CDR3 runs to 18 residues. The V gene end was trimmed by 1 base and the J gene end by 3 bases; junction bases not matched to a gene: 15. CDR3 nucleotides: TGTGCCAGCAGCCAAGGGGTCAGGGCAGACAGGGCACGCTACGAGCAGTACTTC. Encoded protein: CASSQGVRADRARYEQYF.

This sequence joins TRBV5-1 and TRBJ2-5, with D hard to call. Looked up from germline, CDR1 is SGHRS and CDR2 is YFSETQ. CDR3 length: 15 residues. The V gene lost 3 bases and the J gene lost 4 bases, with 16 bases spanning the gap. In DNA form, the CDR3 reads TGCGCCAGCAGCTCGGTAGCCGCCCCGGGAGAGACCCAGTACTTC. Its protein is CASSSVAAPGETQYF.

The rearrangement joins TRBV7-2 to TRBJ2-1; 10 positions match TRBD2. The CDR3 runs 15 residues. Germline CDR1 and CDR2: SGHTA and FQGNSA. The trim removed 5 bases at V and 8 bases at J, leaving 9 bases unmatched. The DNA of the CDR3 is TGTGCCAGCAGCCTCCGACTAGCGGGTGGGGATGAGCAGTTCTTC. This sequence encodes CASSLRLAGGDEQFF.

The CDR3 loop is CASSLGLGYEQYV. CDR3 coding DNA: TGTGCCAGCAGCTTAGGTCTAGGGTACGAGCAGTACGTC. V and J are TRBV7-9 and TRBJ2-7, with D uncertain. The CDR3 is 13 residues long. The V gene's germline CDR1 is SEHNR and CDR2 FQNEAQ (reference sequence). The V end was cut by 1 base, the J end by 4 bases, with 8 bases between.

This chain joins TRBV24-1 and TRBJ2-1; D not resolved. The CDR3 has 14 amino acids. Trimming removed 4 bases from V and 5 bases from J, with 11 bases in between. In germline, CDR1 is KGHDR, CDR2 SFDVKD. CDR3 sequence (DNA): TGTGCCACCAGTGAAACCGGGTCTGACAATGAGCAGTTCTTC. Its protein is CATSETGSDNEQFF.